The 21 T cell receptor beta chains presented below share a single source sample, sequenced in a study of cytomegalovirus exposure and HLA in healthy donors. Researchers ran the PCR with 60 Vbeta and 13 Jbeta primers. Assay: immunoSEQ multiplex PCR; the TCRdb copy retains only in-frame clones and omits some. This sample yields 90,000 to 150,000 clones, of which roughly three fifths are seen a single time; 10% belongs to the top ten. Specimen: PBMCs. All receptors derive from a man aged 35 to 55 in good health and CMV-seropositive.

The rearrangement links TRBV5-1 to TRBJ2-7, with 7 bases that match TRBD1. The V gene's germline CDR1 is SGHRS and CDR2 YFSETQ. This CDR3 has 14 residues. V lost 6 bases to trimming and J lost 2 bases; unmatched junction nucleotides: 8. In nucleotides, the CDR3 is TGCGCCAGCAATCCCGGGACAGCCACCTACGAGCAGTACTTC. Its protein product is CASNPGTATYEQYF. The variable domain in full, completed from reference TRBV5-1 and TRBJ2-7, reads KAGVTQTPRYLIKTRGQQVTLSCSPISGHRSVSWYQQTPGQGLQFLFEYFSETQRNKGNFPGRFSGRQFSNSRSEMNVSTLELGDSALYLCASNPGTATYEQYFGPGTRLTVT.

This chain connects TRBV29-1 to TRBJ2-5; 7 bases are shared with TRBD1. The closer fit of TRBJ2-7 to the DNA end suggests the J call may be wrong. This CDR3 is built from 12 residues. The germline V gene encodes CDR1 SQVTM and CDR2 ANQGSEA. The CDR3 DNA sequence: TGCAGCGTTGAGACAGGGAAAGGCGAGCAGTACTTC. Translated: CSVETGKGEQYF.

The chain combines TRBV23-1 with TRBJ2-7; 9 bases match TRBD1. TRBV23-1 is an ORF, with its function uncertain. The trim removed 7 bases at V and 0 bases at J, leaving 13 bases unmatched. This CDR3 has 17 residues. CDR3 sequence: CASTILETGGPSYEQYF. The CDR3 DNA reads TGCGCCAGCACAATCCTCGAGACAGGGGGTCCCTCCTACGAGCAGTACTTC.

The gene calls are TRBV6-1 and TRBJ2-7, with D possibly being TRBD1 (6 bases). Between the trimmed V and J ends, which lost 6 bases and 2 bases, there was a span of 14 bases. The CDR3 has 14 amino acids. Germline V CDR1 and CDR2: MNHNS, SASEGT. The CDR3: CASRPQGRAYEQYF. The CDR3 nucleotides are TGTGCCAGCAGGCCCCAGGGGCGAGCCTACGAGCAGTACTTC.

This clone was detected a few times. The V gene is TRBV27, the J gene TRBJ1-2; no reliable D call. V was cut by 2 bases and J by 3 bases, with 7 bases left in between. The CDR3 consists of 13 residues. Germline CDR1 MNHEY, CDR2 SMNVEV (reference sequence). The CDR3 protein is CASSLGRDYGYTF. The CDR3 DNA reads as TGTGCCAGCAGTTTAGGTCGGGACTATGGCTACACCTTC.

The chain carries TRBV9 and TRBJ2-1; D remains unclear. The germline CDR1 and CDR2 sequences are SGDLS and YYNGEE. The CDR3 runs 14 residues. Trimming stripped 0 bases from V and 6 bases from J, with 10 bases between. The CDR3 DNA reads TGTGCCAGCAGCGTAGCAGGCTCGCGCAATGAGCAGTTCTTC. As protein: CASSVAGSRNEQFF. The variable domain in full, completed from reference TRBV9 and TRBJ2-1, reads DSGVTQTPKHLITATGQRVTLRCSPRSGDLSVYWYQQSLDQGLQFLIQYYNGEERAKGNILERFSAQQFPDLHSELNLSSLELGDSALYFCASSVAGSRNEQFFGPGTRLTVL.

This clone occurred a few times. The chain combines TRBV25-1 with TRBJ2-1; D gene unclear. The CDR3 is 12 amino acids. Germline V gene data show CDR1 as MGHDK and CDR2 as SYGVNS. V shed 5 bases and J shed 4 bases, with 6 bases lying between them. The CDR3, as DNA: TGTGCCAGCAGTCTTCAGTACAATGAGCAGTTCTTC. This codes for CASSLQYNEQFF.

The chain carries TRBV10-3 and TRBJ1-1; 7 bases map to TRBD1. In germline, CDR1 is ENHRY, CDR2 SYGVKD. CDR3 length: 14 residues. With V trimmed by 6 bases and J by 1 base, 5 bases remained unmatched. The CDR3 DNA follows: TGTGCCATCAGCCTCCGGGACAGGAACACTGAAGCTTTCTTT. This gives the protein CAISLRDRNTEAFF.

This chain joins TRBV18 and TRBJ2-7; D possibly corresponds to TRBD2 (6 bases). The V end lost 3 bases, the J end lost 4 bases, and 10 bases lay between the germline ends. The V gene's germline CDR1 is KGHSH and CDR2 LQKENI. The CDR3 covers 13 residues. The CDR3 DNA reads TGTGCCAGCTCACCGGCTAGCGTGTACGAGCAGTACTTC. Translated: CASSPASVYEQYF.

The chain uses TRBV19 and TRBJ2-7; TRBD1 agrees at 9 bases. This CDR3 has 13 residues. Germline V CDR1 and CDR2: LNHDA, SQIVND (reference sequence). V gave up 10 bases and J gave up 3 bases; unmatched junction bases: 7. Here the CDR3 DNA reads TGTGCCACCAAGGTGACAGGGGGCTACGAGCAGTACTTC. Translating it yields CATKVTGGYEQYF. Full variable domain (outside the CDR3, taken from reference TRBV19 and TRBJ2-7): DGGITQSPKYLFRKEGQNVTLSCEQNLNHDAMYWYRQDPGQGLRLIYYSQIVNDFQKGDIAEGYSVSREKKESFPLTVTSAQKNPTAFYLCATKVTGGYEQYFGPGTRLTVT.

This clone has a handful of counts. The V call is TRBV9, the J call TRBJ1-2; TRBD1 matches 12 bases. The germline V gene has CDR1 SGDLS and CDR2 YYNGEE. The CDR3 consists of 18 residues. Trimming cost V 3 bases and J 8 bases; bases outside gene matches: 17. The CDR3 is CASSAPAPGRDRGHGYTF. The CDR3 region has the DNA TGTGCCAGCAGCGCTCCAGCGCCGGGCCGGGACAGGGGGCACGGCTACACCTTC.

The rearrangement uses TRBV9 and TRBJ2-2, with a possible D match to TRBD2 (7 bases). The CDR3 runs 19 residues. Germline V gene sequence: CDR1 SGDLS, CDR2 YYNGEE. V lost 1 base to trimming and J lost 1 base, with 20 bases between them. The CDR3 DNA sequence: TGTGCCAGCAGCGTAAACGTGTTGAGGGGGGGGATGAACACCGGGGAGCTGTTTTTT. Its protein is CASSVNVLRGGMNTGELFF.

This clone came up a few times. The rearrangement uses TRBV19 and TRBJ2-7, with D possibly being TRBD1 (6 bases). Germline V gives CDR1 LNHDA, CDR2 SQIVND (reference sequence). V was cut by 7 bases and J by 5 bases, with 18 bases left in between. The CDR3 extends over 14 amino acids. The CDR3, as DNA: TGTGCCAGTAAAAAGGACAGCACAAATCACGAGCAGTACTTC. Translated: CASKKDSTNHEQYF.

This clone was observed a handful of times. The CDR3 spells CASSELSTGGGTEAFF. As DNA, the CDR3 is TGCGCCAGCAGTGAGCTATCTACAGGGGGTGGCACTGAAGCTTTCTTT. The V and J genes are TRBV10-2 and TRBJ1-1; 8 bases line up with TRBD1. The germline V gene has CDR1 WSHSY and CDR2 SAAADI. V dropped 2 bases and J dropped 4; count of bases not matched to a gene: 9. There are 16 residues in the CDR3.

The CDR3 coding sequence is TGTGCCTGTGGACTAGGGGGCTCTGGAAACACCATATATTTT. It is translated as CACGLGGSGNTIYF. The chain employs TRBV30 and TRBJ1-3, with D maybe TRBD1 (6 bases). Trimming took 6 bases from V and 0 from J, leaving 12 bases between them. Germline CDR1 GTSNPN, CDR2 SVGIG (reference sequence). The CDR3 totals 14 residues. The entire variable domain, with the rest obtained from reference TRBV30 and TRBJ1-3, is as follows: SQTIHQWPATLVQPVGSPLSLECTVEGTSNPNLYWYRQAAGRGLQLLFYSVGIGQISSEVPQNLSASRPQDRQFILSSKKLLLSDSGFYLCACGLGGSGNTIYFGEGSWLTVV.

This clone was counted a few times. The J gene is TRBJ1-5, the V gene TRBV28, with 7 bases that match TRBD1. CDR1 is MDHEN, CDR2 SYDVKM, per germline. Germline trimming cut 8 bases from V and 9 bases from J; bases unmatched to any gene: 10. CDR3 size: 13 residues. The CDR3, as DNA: TGTGCCAGCCGAACAGGGGCGGATGGGCCCCAGCATTTT. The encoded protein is CASRTGADGPQHF.

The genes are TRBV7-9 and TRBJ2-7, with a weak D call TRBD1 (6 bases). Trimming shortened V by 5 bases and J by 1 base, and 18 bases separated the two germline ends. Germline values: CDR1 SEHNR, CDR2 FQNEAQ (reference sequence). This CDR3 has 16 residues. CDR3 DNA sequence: TGTGCCAGCAGCCCTACAGGGACGGGCGAATCCTACGAGCAGTACTTC. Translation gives CASSPTGTGESYEQYF.

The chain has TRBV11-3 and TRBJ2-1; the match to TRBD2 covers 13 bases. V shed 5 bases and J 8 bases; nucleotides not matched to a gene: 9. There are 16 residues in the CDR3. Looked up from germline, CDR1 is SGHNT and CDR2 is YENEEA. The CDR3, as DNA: TGTGCCAGCAGCACCGGACTAGCGGGAGTTTGGGATGAGCAGTTCTTC. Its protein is CASSTGLAGVWDEQFF.

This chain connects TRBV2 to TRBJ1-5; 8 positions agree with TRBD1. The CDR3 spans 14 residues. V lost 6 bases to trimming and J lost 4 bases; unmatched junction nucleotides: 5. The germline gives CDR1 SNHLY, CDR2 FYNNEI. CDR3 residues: CASSPRTGNQPQHF. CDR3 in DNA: TGTGCCAGCAGCCCCCGGACAGGGAATCAGCCCCAGCATTTT.

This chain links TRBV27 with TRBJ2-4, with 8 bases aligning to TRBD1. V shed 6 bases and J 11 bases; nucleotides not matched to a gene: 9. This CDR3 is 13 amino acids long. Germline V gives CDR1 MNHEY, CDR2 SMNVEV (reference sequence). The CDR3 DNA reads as TGTGCCAGCAGACTAGGACAGGGATCCCTTCAGTACTTC. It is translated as CASRLGQGSLQYF.

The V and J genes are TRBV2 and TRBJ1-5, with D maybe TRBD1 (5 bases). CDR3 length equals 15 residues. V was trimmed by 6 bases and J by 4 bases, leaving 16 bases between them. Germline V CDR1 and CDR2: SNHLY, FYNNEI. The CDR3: CASRTDSGENQPQHF. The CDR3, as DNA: TGTGCCAGCAGGACCGACAGCGGGGAAAATCAGCCCCAGCATTTT. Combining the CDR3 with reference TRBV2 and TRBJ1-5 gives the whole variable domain EPEVTQTPSHQVTQMGQEVILRCVPISNHLYFYWYRQILGQKVEFLVSFYNNEISEKSEIFDDQFSVERPDGSNFTLKIRSTKLEDSAMYFCASRTDSGENQPQHFGDGTRLSIL.